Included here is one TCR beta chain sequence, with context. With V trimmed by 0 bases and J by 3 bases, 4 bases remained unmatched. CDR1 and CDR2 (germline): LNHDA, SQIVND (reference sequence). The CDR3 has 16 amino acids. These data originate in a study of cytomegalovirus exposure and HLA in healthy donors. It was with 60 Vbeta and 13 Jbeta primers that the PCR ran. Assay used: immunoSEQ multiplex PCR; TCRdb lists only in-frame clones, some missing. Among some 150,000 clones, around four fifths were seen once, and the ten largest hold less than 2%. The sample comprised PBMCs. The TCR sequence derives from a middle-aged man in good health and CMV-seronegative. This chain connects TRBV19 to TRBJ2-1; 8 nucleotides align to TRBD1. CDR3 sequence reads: CASSIDDRGYYNEQFF. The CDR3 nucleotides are TGTGCCAGTAGTATAGACGACAGGGGTTACTACAATGAGCAGTTCTTC.